This T cell receptor (beta chain) was captured by sequencing in a study of T cells in Graves' hyperthyroidism and ophthalmopathy. Using RNA transcripts as the source, TCR beta CDR3 regions were amplified. In the first-round RT-PCR of the TCR CDR3, the HTBI primer set was used. Each CDR3 protein gets one entry after TCRdb re-called the multiplex PCR reads with MiXCR. The sample has approximately 400,000 distinct CDR3 sequences, around 14% seen once. CDR3 length equals 13 residues. Germline V gene data show CDR1 as SGHNT and CDR2 as YYREEE (reference sequence). The ends were cut back, 5 bases at V and 0 bases at J, with 8 bases in the middle. Any patient presenting with uncontrolled infection, other autoimmune disease, pregnancy or lactation was left out.

The chain has TRBV5-4 and TRBJ1-2; D is undetermined. The clonotype comes from a woman aged 18-30 years with Graves' hyperthyroidism. Sequenced input: blood. CDR3 sequence: CASRAPANYGYTF. The DNA of the CDR3 is TGTGCCAGCAGGGCACCGGCTAACTATGGCTACACCTTC.